Below are 32 T cell receptor beta chains sequenced from a single sample in a study of CD8 T cells in Susac syndrome. RNA amounts of roughly 0.45 to 1 ug underwent reverse transcription with random hexamers. TCRdb re-analysed the immunoSEQ multiplex PCR reads in MiXCR, keeping a single row per CDR3 protein. The sample holds 100,000 to 110,000 distinct CDR3 sequences, approximately 95% seen once. Sequenced sample: CD8+ T cells from PBMCs. Receptors were obtained from a human donor with Susac syndrome.

The rearrangement links TRBV2 to TRBJ1-1; D is possibly TRBD1 (5 bases). The CDR3 is made up of 13 amino acids. Germline values: CDR1 SNHLY, CDR2 FYNNEI. The germline V and J ends were trimmed by 6 bases and 1 base, with 9 bases remaining between them. CDR3 DNA sequence: TGTGCCAGCAGCGGCCAGGGGAACACTGAAGCTTTCTTT. It yields the protein CASSGQGNTEAFF.

This CDR3 reads CASSTGLAGALSTDTQYF. The CDR3 nucleotides read TGCGCCAGCAGCACGGGACTAGCGGGGGCTCTTAGCACAGATACGCAGTATTTT. The chain has TRBV5-1 and TRBJ2-3; 14 nucleotides agree with TRBD2. Trimming at V came to 4 bases and at J to 0 bases, leaving 7 bases not matched to a gene. Germline V CDR1 and CDR2: SGHRS, YFSETQ. CDR3 size: 18 residues.

The rearrangement uses TRBV4-1 and TRBJ1-2, with 8 bases lining up with TRBD1. Germline CDR1 reads MGHRA; CDR2 reads YSYEKL. The CDR3 has 14 amino acids. With V trimmed by 3 bases and J by 7 bases, 7 bases remained unmatched. CDR3 sequence reads: CASSQLTGVRGYTF. The CDR3 DNA reads TGCGCCAGCAGCCAGCTGACAGGGGTACGTGGCTACACCTTC.

This sequence joins TRBV20-1 and TRBJ2-5; 9 bases fit TRBD2. Germline CDR1 DFQATT, CDR2 SNEGSKA (reference sequence). There are 15 residues in the CDR3. V lost 6 bases, J lost 2 bases, and 10 bases stayed unmatched. CDR3 loop: CSAAGGPGLQETQYF. In DNA form, the CDR3 reads TGCAGTGCCGCGGGAGGGCCGGGGCTACAAGAGACCCAGTACTTC.

This clonotype has only one observation. This chain connects TRBV20-1 to TRBJ2-1; TRBD2 agrees at 11 bases. The CDR3 totals 17 residues. CDR1 is DFQATT, CDR2 SNEGSKA, per germline (reference sequence). V trimming: 1 base; J trimming: 10 bases; junction bases outside the gene matches: 15. CDR3 region: CSARGLLAGVLPGEQFF. Written as DNA, the CDR3 is TGCAGTGCTAGAGGTCTACTAGCGGGGGTCCTCCCCGGGGAGCAGTTCTTC.

The chain links TRBV24-1 to TRBJ2-2; D might be TRBD1 (6 bases). Germline CDR1 KGHDR, CDR2 SFDVKD. V shed 10 bases and J shed 5 bases, with 22 bases lying between them. CDR3 length equals 16 residues. CDR3 residues: CATRGEDSPWTGELFF. The DNA of the CDR3 is TGTGCCACTAGGGGAGAGGACAGCCCGTGGACCGGGGAGCTGTTTTTT.

The chain joins TRBV20-1 to TRBJ1-5; 8 positions match TRBD1. Germline V CDR1 and CDR2: DFQATT, SNEGSKA (reference sequence). The CDR3 spans 15 residues. J gave up 2 bases and V 5 bases, and 8 bases lay outside the gene matches. CDR3 coding DNA: TGCAGTGCTCCTCTAGGGACAGGTGGCAATCAGCCCCAGCATTTT. Residues: CSAPLGTGGNQPQHF.

The rearrangement uses TRBV15 and TRBJ2-3, with D perhaps TRBD1 or TRBD2 (5 bases each). V lost 8 bases to trimming and J lost 5 bases, with 8 bases between them. This CDR3 region has 11 residues. Looked up from germline, CDR1 is LNHNV and CDR2 is YYDKDF (reference sequence). The CDR3 nucleotides are TGTGCCACCTGGGACCTAGATACGCAGTATTTT. As protein: CATWDLDTQYF. Full variable domain (missing parts from reference TRBV15 and TRBJ2-3): DAMVIQNPRYQVTQFGKPVTLSCSQTLNHNVMYWYQQKSSQAPKLLFHYYDKDFNNEADTPDNFQSRRPNTSFCFLDIRSPGLGDTAMYLCATWDLDTQYFGPGTRLTVL.

The V gene is TRBV6-5, the J gene TRBJ2-5; a weak D match, TRBD2 (6 bases). The CDR3 is 13 residues long. Per the germline V gene, CDR1 is MNHEY and CDR2 is SVGAGI. The V end was cut by 8 bases, the J end by 1 base, with 11 bases between. The CDR3 loop reads CASARTTQETQYF. CDR3 in DNA: TGTGCCAGCGCTAGGACTACCCAAGAGACCCAGTACTTC.

The chain uses TRBV20-1 and TRBJ2-2, with D uncertain. The germline V gene encodes CDR1 DFQATT and CDR2 SNEGSKA (reference sequence). The V end lost 4 bases, the J end lost 7 bases, and 4 bases lay between the germline ends. This CDR3 comprises 10 residues. The CDR3 loop is CSAKLGELFF. For the CDR3, the DNA is TGCAGTGCTAAACTCGGGGAGCTGTTTTTT.

In this sample, this clonotype turned up once. The chain links TRBV5-8 to TRBJ1-2, with a possible D match to TRBD1 (6 bases). The V end lost 0 bases, the J end lost 3 bases, and 15 bases lay between the germline ends. Per the germline V gene, CDR1 is SGHTS and CDR2 is YDEGEE. The CDR3 totals 16 residues. CDR3 bases: TGTGCCAGCAGCTTGGTGTCCGGCAGGGGTGACTATGGCTACACCTTC. Translation gives CASSLVSGRGDYGYTF. Filled out from reference TRBV5-8 and TRBJ1-2, the complete variable domain reads EAGVTQSPTHLIKTRGQQATLRCSPISGHTSVYWYQQALGLGLQFLLWYDEGEERNRGNFPPRFSGRQFPNYSSELNVNALELEDSALYLCASSLVSGRGDYGYTFGSGTRLTVV.

The V gene is TRBV7-9, the J gene TRBJ1-1; D call uncertain. Germline V gives CDR1 SEHNR, CDR2 FQNEAQ (reference sequence). Trimming removed 5 bases from V and 0 bases from J, with 10 bases in between. The CDR3 has 14 residues. The chain's CDR3 is CASSATGLNTEAFF. The DNA for the CDR3 is TGTGCCAGCAGCGCTACGGGGTTGAACACTGAAGCTTTCTTT.

The V gene is TRBV29-1, the J gene TRBJ2-7, with D hard to call. The CDR3 sequence is 12 residues long. Germline V CDR1 and CDR2: SQVTM, ANQGSEA. The V gene lost 4 bases and the J gene lost 3 bases, with 10 bases spanning the gap. CDR3 bases: TGCAGCGTTGGTGTTCCTGGCTACGAGCAGTACTTC. Protein sequence: CSVGVPGYEQYF.

The CDR3 region is CASSFGIIQYF. The DNA for the CDR3 is TGTGCCAGCAGTTTTGGTATTATTCAGTACTTC. The chain joins TRBV12-3 or TRBV12-4 to TRBJ2-4; D ambiguous. The V end was cut by 3 bases, the J end by 10 bases, with 7 bases between. This CDR3 contains 11 residues.

The chain carries TRBV18 and TRBJ1-2, with TRBD1 matching 9 bases. The CDR3 totals 14 residues. Germline CDR1 and CDR2: KGHSH and LQKENI. The ends lost 0 bases at V and 4 bases at J; junction bases unmatched: 0. In DNA form, the CDR3 reads TGTGCCAGCTCACCACCGGGACAGGGCTATGGCTACACCTTC. It encodes CASSPPGQGYGYTF.

The chain employs TRBV12-3 or TRBV12-4 and TRBJ2-1; D not certain. V shed 6 bases and J shed 12 bases, with 18 bases lying between them. This CDR3 has 13 amino acids. This CDR3 is CASRPTPGYGQFF. Written as DNA, the CDR3 is TGTGCCAGCAGACCCACTCCTGGGTATGGGCAGTTCTTC.

The CDR3 DNA sequence: TGTGCCAGCAGTGACTCCCTGAACACCGGGGAGCTGTTTTTT. Protein sequence: CASSDSLNTGELFF. The chain employs TRBV6-4 and TRBJ2-2; D is uncertain. The V gene lost 0 bases and the J gene lost 1 base, with 3 bases spanning the gap. CDR1 and CDR2 from the germline V gene are MRHNA and SNTAGT. The CDR3 consists of 14 residues.

The chain carries TRBV28 and TRBJ2-2, with TRBD1 identical over 8 bases. V lost 5 bases and J lost 3; bases outside the gene matches: 2. The CDR3 runs to 14 residues. Per the germline V gene, CDR1 is MDHEN and CDR2 is SYDVKM. This CDR3 is CASSVTGDTGELFF. The CDR3 DNA sequence: TGTGCCAGCAGTGTGACAGGGGACACCGGGGAGCTGTTTTTT.

CDR3 amino acids: CASSSGTGGIETQYF. CDR3 coding DNA: TGCGCCAGCAGCTCCGGGACAGGGGGCATTGAGACCCAGTACTTC. The chain is built from TRBV5-1 and TRBJ2-5; 12 bases agree with TRBD1. With V trimmed by 3 bases and J by 5 bases, 5 bases remained unmatched. The germline V gene has CDR1 SGHRS and CDR2 YFSETQ. The CDR3 spans 15 residues.

This clonotype has only one observation. The chain has TRBV6-5 and TRBJ1-1; D is undetermined. The CDR3 has 14 residues. Trimming took off 8 bases at V and 0 bases at J, with 13 bases between the two ends. The germline V gene encodes CDR1 MNHEY and CDR2 SVGAGI. CDR3 in amino acids: CASGNGKLNTEAFF. The CDR3 nucleotides read TGTGCCAGCGGGAACGGCAAACTGAACACTGAAGCTTTCTTT.

This chain uses TRBV24-1 with TRBJ1-2, with D uncertain. Looked up from germline, CDR1 is KGHDR and CDR2 is SFDVKD. This CDR3 is 13 amino acids long. With 0 bases removed from V and 8 bases from J, the gap between germline ends came to 9 bases. CDR3: CATSDLGLSGYTF. For the CDR3, the DNA is TGTGCCACCAGTGATTTGGGGTTGTCCGGCTACACCTTC.

The chain is built from TRBV25-1 and TRBJ2-3, with D maybe TRBD2 (5 bases). V lost 4 bases to trimming and J lost 6 bases, with 17 bases between them. The CDR3 is 15 amino acids. The germline gives CDR1 MGHDK, CDR2 SYGVNS. In DNA, the CDR3 is TGTGCCAGCAGTGTGGCTAGCAGGACGGTTGATACGCAGTATTTT. It specifies CASSVASRTVDTQYF.

The chain couples TRBV29-1 to TRBJ2-3, with TRBD1 matching 11 bases. CDR1 is SQVTM and CDR2 is ANQGSEA in the germline V gene. The trim removed 2 bases at V and 2 bases at J, leaving 3 bases unmatched. CDR3 length equals 15 residues. This CDR3 is CSVETDRGPTDTQYF. CDR3 bases: TGCAGCGTTGAAACGGACAGGGGGCCCACAGATACGCAGTATTTT.

This chain uses TRBV6-1 with TRBJ2-7, with TRBD2 matching over 8 bases. V trimming: 1 base; J trimming: 3 bases; junction bases outside the gene matches: 5. The CDR3 is made up of 15 amino acids. CDR1 MNHNS and CDR2 SASEGT come from the germline V gene. DNA for the CDR3: TGTGCCAGCAGTGAAGGACTAGCGCCAGACTACGAGCAGTACTTC. As protein: CASSEGLAPDYEQYF.

The chain has TRBV5-1 and TRBJ2-7; TRBD1 might be the D (5 bases). The CDR3 has 14 residues. The V end lost 4 bases, the J end lost 1 base, and 12 bases lay between the germline ends. The germline CDR1 and CDR2 sequences are SGHRS and YFSETQ. The CDR3 bases are TGCGCCAGCAGCAGCCCAACAGGTTCCTACGAGCAGTACTTC. Amino acids: CASSSPTGSYEQYF. Using reference TRBV5-1 and TRBJ2-7 for the parts outside the CDR3, the full variable domain is KAGVTQTPRYLIKTRGQQVTLSCSPISGHRSVSWYQQTPGQGLQFLFEYFSETQRNKGNFPGRFSGRQFSNSRSEMNVSTLELGDSALYLCASSSPTGSYEQYFGPGTRLTVT.

The chain uses TRBV20-1 and TRBJ1-5; possibly TRBD1 for D (6 bases). The CDR3 consists of 15 residues. Trimming removed 6 bases from V and 5 bases from J, with 20 bases in between. Germline V CDR1 and CDR2: DFQATT, SNEGSKA (reference sequence). The CDR3 coding sequence is TGCAGTGCCAGGGAGTCAGGGGTAAGGGATCAGCCCCAGCATTTT. Its translation: CSARESGVRDQPQHF.

The V call is TRBV14, the J call TRBJ2-7, with D uncertain. V was trimmed by 1 base and J by 1 base, leaving 8 bases between them. The CDR3 sequence is 14 residues long. The V gene's germline CDR1 is SGHDN and CDR2 FVKESK. CDR3 sequence (DNA): TGTGCCAGCAGCCAAGTTGAGTGGTCCTACGAGCAGTACTTC. Its translation is CASSQVEWSYEQYF.

The rearrangement joins TRBV20-1 to TRBJ2-3, with TRBD1 matching 9 bases. The CDR3 runs 14 residues. The junction had 9 bases not matched to a gene; V was cut back by 5 bases and J by 6 bases. Germline lookup yields CDR1 DFQATT and CDR2 SNEGSKA (reference sequence). In nucleotides, the CDR3 is TGCAGTGCTCCACAGGGGGCCATACTGGATACGCAGTATTTT. This gives the protein CSAPQGAILDTQYF.

V gene TRBV7-9 combines with J gene TRBJ1-1, with 7 bases aligning to TRBD1. Germline V gives CDR1 SEHNR, CDR2 FQNEAQ (reference sequence). This CDR3 is built from 18 residues. V lost 0 bases to trimming and J lost 4 bases; unmatched junction nucleotides: 14. CDR3 amino acids: CASSLAGRGAGGGTEAFF. The CDR3 DNA sequence: TGTGCCAGCAGCTTAGCCGGCAGGGGGGCGGGTGGAGGCACTGAAGCTTTCTTT.

The rearrangement joins TRBV9 to TRBJ2-1; TRBD2 agrees at 8 bases. With V trimmed by 0 bases and J by 5 bases, 4 bases remained unmatched. The CDR3 is 15 amino acids. CDR1 is SGDLS, CDR2 YYNGEE, per germline. For the CDR3, the DNA is TGTGCCAGCAGCGTAGATAGCGGGGCTAACAATGAGCAGTTCTTC. This sequence encodes CASSVDSGANNEQFF.

The chain recombines TRBV20-1 with TRBJ2-7; 8 bases are a match to TRBD1. The CDR3 totals 15 residues. The germline CDR1 and CDR2 sequences are DFQATT and SNEGSKA (reference sequence). V lost 4 bases, J lost 5 bases, and 13 bases stayed unmatched. For the CDR3, the DNA is TGCAGTGCTACGCCTTCGGACAGGGAGACCGACGAGCAGTACTTC. Its protein product is CSATPSDRETDEQYF.

This chain uses TRBV24-1 with TRBJ1-5; D is ambiguous. V was clipped by 3 bases and J by 7 bases, with 12 bases between them. The germline V gene encodes CDR1 KGHDR and CDR2 SFDVKD. This CDR3 spans 14 amino acids. Here the CDR3 DNA reads TGTGCCACCAGTGATACGGGAGCGAGCCAGCCCCAGCATTTT. Its translation is CATSDTGASQPQHF.